The T cell receptor (beta chain) described here comes from a study of vaccination and CD4 T cells after COVID-19. Background on the study: Two of the convalescents were Hispanic, and convalescents were six males and four females. Blood was drawn a median around 70 days post second dose, range 14 to 241. As their vaccination, participants received two doses of either BNT162b2 or mRNA-1273 vaccine.

Study observations and caveats: Reactive clone data from convalescent patients indicated a median of about 90% appearing only post-vaccination.

Concerning this clonotype itself: Its antigen is undetermined.

TCRdb analysed the PCR reads with MiXCR anew, one entry per CDR3 protein. The sample holds about 18,000 distinct CDR3 sequences, less than 80% seen once. The TCR comes from a human donor who had recovered from COVID-19. Sample: CD4+ T cells from blood, taken before SARS-CoV-2 vaccination.

The CDR3 DNA reads as TGCAGTGCTAGAGTTAGCAATCAGCCCCAGCATTTT. It codes for CSARVSNQPQHF. This chain joins TRBV20-1 and TRBJ1-5; D is ambiguous. CDR1 is DFQATT and CDR2 is SNEGSKA in the germline V gene (reference sequence). V lost 1 base, J lost 0 bases, and 1 base lay in between. CDR3 size: 12 residues.